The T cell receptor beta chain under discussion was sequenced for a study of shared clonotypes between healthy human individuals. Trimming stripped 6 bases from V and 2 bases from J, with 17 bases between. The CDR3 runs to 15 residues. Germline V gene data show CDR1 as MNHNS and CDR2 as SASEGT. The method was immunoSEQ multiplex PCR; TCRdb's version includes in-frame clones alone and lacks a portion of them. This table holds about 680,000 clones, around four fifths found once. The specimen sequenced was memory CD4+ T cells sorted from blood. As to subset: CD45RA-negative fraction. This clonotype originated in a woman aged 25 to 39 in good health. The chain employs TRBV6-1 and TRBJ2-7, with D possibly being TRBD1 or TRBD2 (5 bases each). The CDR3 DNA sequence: TGTGCCAGCAGGGCGACCGGGACCCAAACCTACGAGCAGTACTTC. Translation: CASRATGTQTYEQYF.